This TCR beta chain was obtained from a study of cytomegalovirus exposure and HLA in healthy donors. PCR amplification relied on 60 Vbeta primers (plus 13 Jbeta primers). Clones were sequenced by immunoSEQ multiplex PCR, and TCRdb holds only the in-frame ones, with some missing. The sample table sets out 65,000 to 85,000 clones. There are 15 residues in the CDR3. V lost 6 bases and J lost 3; bases outside the gene matches: 11. Looked up from germline, CDR1 is KGHSH and CDR2 is LQKENI. About this clone itself: Its antigen remains unidentified.

Study results and caveats: One later analysis reportedly identified an Asian-associated ancestry cluster that showed fewer N-insertions than the approximately 710-donor mean. It was reported that the classifier diagnosed cytomegalovirus status with high specificity and sensitivity in both the original and validation cohorts.

This clonotype was sampled from a female donor in good health and CMV-seropositive. This chain uses TRBV18 with TRBJ2-7, with 7 bases identical to TRBD1. The sample consisted of PBMCs. The CDR3 loop is CASSPPARTGYEQYF. CDR3 bases: TGTGCCAGCTCCCCCCCTGCGAGGACAGGCTACGAGCAGTACTTC.